This T cell receptor (beta chain) is from a study of Ad26.COV2.S vaccination and SARS-CoV-2 variants. Treatment meaning: 15 to 20 received Ad26.COV2.S at low or high dose, single or two shots; 5 received placebo; per-sample allocation not given. On day 63 after the first injection, vaccine and placebo recipients gave samples. It was Wuhan-strain SARS-CoV-2 spike that the Ad26 vaccine vector expressed. Measured with immunoSEQ multiplex PCR; TCRdb has only the in-frame clones, and not every one. The table shows about 370,000 clones, with over 75% occurring only once. The germline gives CDR1 SNHLY, CDR2 FYNNEI. The CDR3 has 15 residues. The V and J ends lost 2 bases and 2 bases, in that order; junction bases with no gene match: 3.

The sequence derives from a person aged 18 to 65 who received the Ad26.COV2.S COVID-19 vaccine or a placebo. The rearrangement links TRBV2 to TRBJ1-5, with 7 nucleotides matching TRBD1. This specimen consisted of peripheral blood, obtained in a trial of Ad26.COV2.S vaccine versus placebo. CDR3 sequence (DNA): TGTGCCAGCAGTGAAAGGACAGGCCGCAATCAGCCCCAGCATTTT. It encodes CASSERTGRNQPQHF. Variable domain in full (rest from reference TRBV2 and TRBJ1-5): EPEVTQTPSHQVTQMGQEVILRCVPISNHLYFYWYRQILGQKVEFLVSFYNNEISEKSEIFDDQFSVERPDGSNFTLKIRSTKLEDSAMYFCASSERTGRNQPQHFGDGTRLSIL.